The clone carrying this T cell receptor (beta chain) was seen just once. Its antigen is unidentified. The entry originates in a study of regulatory T cells. Findings and caveats of the study: Compared with autologous conventional CD4+ cells and control regulatory cells, CD3G-deficient regulatory T cells showed reduced diversity.

The CDR3 spans 16 residues. V lost 0 bases to trimming and J lost 10 bases; unmatched junction nucleotides: 4. Germline V lookup: CDR1 SGHRS, CDR2 YFSETQ. Autoimmunity was present in every CD3G-deficient patient, worse in two. CD4+ cells were sorted into CD25-high CD127-low regulatory cells and CD25-low CD127-high conventional cells. The PCR used 52 TRBV and 13 TRBJ primers. Method: immunoSEQ multiplex PCR; TCRdb's copy keeps in-frame clones and lacks some. The repertoire holds 3,500 to 4,500 clones, with about 91% as singletons. Sequencing used CD4+ Tregs sorted from blood. The clonotype was recovered from a child under 10 years old with CD3G deficiency. The rearrangement links TRBV5-1 to TRBJ2-1, with 16 bases matching TRBD2. The CDR3 bases are TGCGCCAGCAGCTTGGACGGGACTAGCGGGAGGGACGAGCAGTTCTTC. Translation: CASSLDGTSGRDEQFF.